Below are 30 T cell receptor beta chains sequenced from a single sample in a study of healthy donors' naive CD4 and CD8 T cells. Starting from roughly 0.45 ug of total RNA, TCR libraries were made with linear amplification. TCRdb itself ran the reads through MiXCR, one entry per CDR3 protein. Found here are about 200,000 distinct CDR3 sequences, about 76% of them singletons; the top ten hold about 2.1%. Sequencing input: naive CD4+ and CD8+ T cells sorted from blood, pooled from several donors. The receptors come from a pool of human donors in good health; the sample pools cells from several healthy donors.

The chain joins TRBV10-3 to TRBJ2-5, with no clear D. Trimming left V 1 base short and J 5 bases short, with 26 bases between. This CDR3 has 19 residues. Germline values: CDR1 ENHRY, CDR2 SYGVKD. CDR3 loop: CAISEWAPAPGATQETQYF. CDR3 bases: TGTGCCATCAGTGAGTGGGCGCCCGCGCCAGGTGCCACTCAGGAGACCCAGTACTTC.

V gene TRBV20-1 combines with J gene TRBJ1-2; D unresolved. The germline V gene has CDR1 DFQATT and CDR2 SNEGSKA (reference sequence). V was cut by 6 bases and J by 4 bases, with 15 bases left in between. The CDR3 is 13 amino acids. The DNA of the CDR3 is TGCAGTGCCGAGGACGGCTCCACCTATGGCTACACCTTC. Translating gives CSAEDGSTYGYTF.

By share of the sample, this clonotype is medium-sized. The V gene is TRBV5-4, the J gene TRBJ2-1; 9 bases agree with TRBD2. This CDR3 spans 16 amino acids. From germline, CDR1 is SGHNT and CDR2 YYREEE (reference sequence). With 2 bases clipped from V and 4 bases from J, the junction kept 7 bases outside the gene matches. Here the CDR3 DNA reads TGTGCCAGCAGCTTCGAGACTAGCGGACTTTACAATGAGCAGTTCTTC. Translation: CASSFETSGLYNEQFF.

This chain uses TRBV19 with TRBJ1-1; D unclear. The CDR3 runs to 16 residues. CDR1 and CDR2 (germline): LNHDA, SQIVND (reference sequence). Trimming took 6 bases from V and 3 from J, leaving 20 bases between them. The CDR3 is CASSDSPRGRDTEAFF. As DNA, the CDR3 is TGTGCCAGTAGCGACTCACCCCGGGGTAGGGACACTGAAGCTTTCTTT.

This clonotype has a single count. The V call is TRBV12-3 or TRBV12-4, the J call TRBJ1-1, with D unclear. With 2 bases removed from V and 0 bases from J, the gap between germline ends came to 10 bases. This CDR3 has 15 residues. The CDR3 reads CASSLSKAVNTEAFF. The CDR3 nucleotides are TGTGCCAGCAGTTTAAGTAAGGCAGTGAACACTGAAGCTTTCTTT.

The chain is built from TRBV6-2 or TRBV6-3 and TRBJ1-5; D possibly corresponds to TRBD1 (6 bases). In germline, CDR1 is MNHEY, CDR2 SVGEGT. V was trimmed by 5 bases and J by 5 bases, leaving 10 bases between them. The CDR3 spans 13 residues. The CDR3 bases are TGTGCCAGCAGTAAACAGGGCGATCAGCCCCAGCATTTT. Residues: CASSKQGDQPQHF.

The genes are TRBV13 and TRBJ2-2; TRBD1 might be the D (5 bases). The V gene lost 3 bases and the J gene lost 10 bases, with 12 bases spanning the gap. CDR3 length: 13 amino acids. Germline values: CDR1 PRHDT, CDR2 FYEKMQ (reference sequence). DNA of the CDR3: TGTGCCAGCAGCTTGTGGGCGACAGAGGAGCTGTTTTTT. Protein: CASSLWATEELFF.

The V call is TRBV18, the J call TRBJ1-1; the D is unclear. This CDR3 has 15 amino acids. V gave up 5 bases and J gave up 3 bases, with 16 bases separating them. Per germline, CDR1 KGHSH and CDR2 LQKENI. The CDR3 nucleotides read TGTGCCAGCTCAGACGATGACAAGACCTACACTGAAGCTTTCTTT. It codes for CASSDDDKTYTEAFF.

The rearrangement joins TRBV29-1 to TRBJ2-1, with 7 positions matching TRBD2. V was clipped by 4 bases and J by 2 bases; unmatched bases: 5. Germline lookup yields CDR1 SQVTM and CDR2 ANQGSEA. The CDR3 runs 14 residues. CDR3 residues: CSVGGSSTYNEQFF. The CDR3 coding sequence is TGCAGCGTTGGCGGGAGCAGCACCTACAATGAGCAGTTCTTC.

V is TRBV10-3 and J is TRBJ2-7, with 9 positions matching TRBD1. The CDR3 covers 14 residues. V shed 5 bases and J 1 base; nucleotides not matched to a gene: 3. Per the germline V gene, CDR1 is ENHRY and CDR2 is SYGVKD. The chain's CDR3 is CAISSGTGSYEQYV. The DNA for the CDR3 is TGTGCCATCAGTAGCGGGACAGGGTCCTACGAGCAGTACGTC.

The genes are TRBV29-1 and TRBJ2-1; TRBD2 agrees at 12 bases. Germline V CDR1 and CDR2: SQVTM, ANQGSEA. The junction had 7 bases not matched to a gene; V was cut back by 6 bases and J by 7 bases. The CDR3 has 14 residues. For the CDR3, the DNA is TGCAGCGTCCTCGGACTAGCGGGGCTTAATGAGCAGTTCTTC. Amino acids: CSVLGLAGLNEQFF.

The chain employs TRBV29-1 and TRBJ2-3; 7 bases align to TRBD2. Germline CDR1 is SQVTM and CDR2 is ANQGSEA. CDR3 length equals 14 residues. V shed 1 base and J 6 bases; nucleotides not matched to a gene: 7. The CDR3 is CSVEGGGFGDTQYF. In DNA form, the CDR3 reads TGCAGCGTTGAAGGGGGAGGGTTTGGGGATACGCAGTATTTT.

This clonotype was counted once. The chain has TRBV6-5 and TRBJ2-3, with D possibly TRBD2 on 6 matching bases. Per germline, CDR1 MNHEY and CDR2 SVGAGI. The CDR3 totals 16 residues. The germline V and J ends were trimmed by 8 bases and 2 bases, with 20 bases remaining between them. DNA for the CDR3: TGTGCCAGCGGGATGAATTTGGAGGGCCTCACAGATACGCAGTATTTT. Protein: CASGMNLEGLTDTQYF.

The J gene is TRBJ2-7, the V gene TRBV6-2 or TRBV6-3; 8 bases are shared with TRBD1. The V gene end was trimmed by 6 bases and the J gene end by 7 bases; junction bases not matched to a gene: 8. Looked up from germline, CDR1 is MNHEY and CDR2 is SVGEGT. The CDR3 contains 13 residues. CDR3 in amino acids: CASSWTGLREQYF. The CDR3 DNA sequence: TGTGCCAGCAGCTGGACAGGGTTGAGGGAGCAGTACTTC.

The chain has TRBV5-5 and TRBJ1-2; a weak D match, TRBD1 (6 bases). There are 15 residues in the CDR3. Trimming stripped 0 bases from V and 8 bases from J, with 17 bases between. CDR1 SGHKS and CDR2 YYEKEE come from the germline V gene (reference sequence). CDR3 sequence reads: CASSLAPDSLWGYTF. Written as DNA, the CDR3 is TGTGCCAGCAGCTTGGCCCCGGACAGCCTATGGGGCTACACCTTC.

The chain links TRBV29-1 to TRBJ1-1; no definite D call. V gave up 5 bases and J gave up 10 bases, with 20 bases separating them. CDR1 and CDR2 from the germline V gene are SQVTM and ANQGSEA. The CDR3 length is 13 residues. The CDR3 spells CSVHPGIGLRAFF. In DNA, the CDR3 is TGCAGCGTTCACCCAGGCATCGGGTTGCGAGCTTTCTTT.

The chain couples TRBV6-5 to TRBJ1-1; no firm D call. The ends were cut back, 2 bases at V and 2 bases at J, with 12 bases in the middle. CDR3 length: 15 amino acids. Per the germline V gene, CDR1 is MNHEY and CDR2 is SVGAGI. The CDR3 DNA reads as TGTGCCAGCAGTTACGAGAAGGCAGCAAACACTGAAGCTTTCTTT. It encodes CASSYEKAANTEAFF.

This clonotype has more than one count but fewer than ten. The rearrangement links TRBV27 to TRBJ2-7; D is possibly TRBD2 (5 bases). CDR1 MNHEY and CDR2 SMNVEV come from the germline V gene (reference sequence). The CDR3 is 14 amino acids. The V end was cut by 6 bases, the J end by 2 bases, with 14 bases between. This CDR3 reads CASSRRAAAYEQYF. In DNA, the CDR3 is TGTGCCAGCAGCCGGCGGGCTGCCGCCTACGAGCAGTACTTC.

This CDR3 is CASSDRVTDTQYF. In DNA form, the CDR3 reads TGTGCCAGCAGCGACAGGGTAACGGATACGCAGTATTTT. This chain joins TRBV13 and TRBJ2-3; 7 bases align to TRBD1. The CDR3 consists of 13 residues. Trimming removed 5 bases from V and 6 bases from J; junction bases left unmatched: 5. The germline CDR1 and CDR2 sequences are PRHDT and FYEKMQ (reference sequence).

The chain links TRBV6-2 or TRBV6-3 to TRBJ2-4; 7 bases align to TRBD1. CDR1 is MNHEY and CDR2 is SVGEGT in the germline V gene. This CDR3 region has 13 residues. With V trimmed by 4 bases and J by 8 bases, 5 bases remained unmatched. The CDR3: CASSSNRGDIQYF. In nucleotides, the CDR3 is TGTGCCAGCAGTTCTAACAGGGGAGACATTCAGTACTTC.

This rearrangement joins TRBV12-3 or TRBV12-4 to TRBJ1-5; D remains unclear. V lost 5 bases and J 6 bases, leaving 17 bases between the germline ends. The CDR3 sequence is 15 residues long. The DNA of the CDR3 is TGTGCCAGCAGTCCGGAACAGCCCAACGGTCAGCCCCAGCATTTT. It translates to CASSPEQPNGQPQHF.

Details on this clonotype: The junction departs from the called germline gene at one end, perhaps through a read error. The V gene is TRBV27, the J gene TRBJ1-2; 7 bases fit TRBD1. Germline V gene sequence: CDR1 MNHEY, CDR2 SMNVEV (reference sequence). This CDR3 contains 12 residues. The CDR3 loop reads CAGSTRDSGYTF. As DNA, the CDR3 is TGTGCCGGCAGTACCCGGGACAGTGGCTACACCTTC.

The chain uses TRBV29-1 and TRBJ1-1; D gene ambiguous. Trimming removed 3 bases from V and 1 base from J, with 9 bases in between. The CDR3 spans 13 residues. Germline CDR1 reads SQVTM; CDR2 reads ANQGSEA. The CDR3: CSVDLHTNTEAFF. Written as DNA, the CDR3 is TGCAGCGTTGACCTTCACACGAACACTGAAGCTTTCTTT.

The J gene is TRBJ2-1, the V gene TRBV12-3 or TRBV12-4; 7 bases map to TRBD2. CDR3 length equals 15 residues. The V and J ends lost 1 base and 7 bases, in that order; junction bases with no gene match: 7. CDR3 sequence (DNA): TGTGCCAGCAGTTTAGTTGCGGGAGTGGGGAATGAGCAGTTCTTC. Its protein product is CASSLVAGVGNEQFF.

In its sample, this clonotype was seen once. The chain combines TRBV20-1 with TRBJ2-5; D gene unclear. Trimming cost V 4 bases and J 0 bases, with 12 bases left between them. CDR1 and CDR2 from the germline V gene are DFQATT and SNEGSKA (reference sequence). The CDR3 has 14 amino acids. The CDR3 is CSATASTYQETQYF. DNA of the CDR3: TGCAGTGCTACTGCATCGACGTACCAAGAGACCCAGTACTTC.

The chain uses TRBV5-1 and TRBJ2-7; D is uncertain. V was pared by 3 bases and J by 7 bases, with 17 bases between. This CDR3 is 14 amino acids long. Germline V gene data show CDR1 as SGHRS and CDR2 as YFSETQ. Here the CDR3 DNA reads TGCGCCAGCAGCTCTTCAACGTTTTGGTGGGAGCAGTACTTC. It encodes CASSSSTFWWEQYF.

The chain joins TRBV19 to TRBJ2-3; TRBD2 is a possible D gene (5 bases). V was shortened by 0 bases and J by 2 bases, with 6 bases between the two germline ends. Germline-derived CDR1 and CDR2 are LNHDA and SQIVND (reference sequence). The CDR3 is 14 residues long. For the CDR3, the DNA is TGTGCCAGTAGTATAGAACGGGACACAGATACGCAGTATTTT. Residues: CASSIERDTDTQYF. Full variable domain (missing parts from reference TRBV19 and TRBJ2-3): DGGITQSPKYLFRKEGQNVTLSCEQNLNHDAMYWYRQDPGQGLRLIYYSQIVNDFQKGDIAEGYSVSREKKESFPLTVTSAQKNPTAFYLCASSIERDTDTQYFGPGTRLTVL.

The gene calls are TRBV29-1 and TRBJ2-3; 8 nucleotides match TRBD1. CDR3 size: 14 residues. Germline CDR1 and CDR2: SQVTM and ANQGSEA. Losses at the gene ends were 7 bases for V and 2 bases for J; bases not matched to a gene: 8. In DNA, the CDR3 is TGCAGCGGACGACAGGGGCTAGACACAGATACGCAGTATTTT. Amino acids: CSGRQGLDTDTQYF.

The chain has TRBV28 and TRBJ1-3; the D is unclear. Germline lookup yields CDR1 MDHEN and CDR2 SYDVKM. The CDR3 sequence is 14 residues long. V was clipped by 5 bases and J by 3 bases, with 11 bases between them. In nucleotides, the CDR3 is TGTGCCAGCAGTACGCCGGACGGTGGAAACACCATATATTTT. Residues: CASSTPDGGNTIYF.

This rearrangement joins TRBV4-1 to TRBJ2-1; 9 bases match TRBD1. The CDR3 has 15 residues. The germline CDR1 and CDR2 sequences are MGHRA and YSYEKL. Trimming at V came to 3 bases and at J to 7 bases, leaving 7 bases not matched to a gene. The CDR3 reads CASSHTGGPPNEQFF. CDR3 sequence (DNA): TGCGCCAGCAGCCACACAGGGGGCCCACCGAATGAGCAGTTCTTC.